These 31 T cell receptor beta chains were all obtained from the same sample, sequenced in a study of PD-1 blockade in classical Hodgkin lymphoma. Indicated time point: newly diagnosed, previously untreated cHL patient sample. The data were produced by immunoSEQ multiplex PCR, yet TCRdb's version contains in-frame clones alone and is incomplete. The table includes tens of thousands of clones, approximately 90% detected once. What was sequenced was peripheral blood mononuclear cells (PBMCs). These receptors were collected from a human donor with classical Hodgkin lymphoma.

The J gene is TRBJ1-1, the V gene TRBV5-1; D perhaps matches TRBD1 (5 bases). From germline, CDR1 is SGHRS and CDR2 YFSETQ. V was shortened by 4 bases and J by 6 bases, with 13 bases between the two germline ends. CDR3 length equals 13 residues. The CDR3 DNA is TGCGCCAGCAGCCCCGCCACAGGTCCTGAAGCTTTCTTT. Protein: CASSPATGPEAFF.

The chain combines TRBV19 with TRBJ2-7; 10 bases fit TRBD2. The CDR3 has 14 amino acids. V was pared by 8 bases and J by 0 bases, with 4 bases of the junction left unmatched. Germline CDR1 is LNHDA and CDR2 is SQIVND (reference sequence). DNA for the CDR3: TGTGCCAGTCGACTAGCGGGTGCCTCCTACGAGCAGTACTTC. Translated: CASRLAGASYEQYF.

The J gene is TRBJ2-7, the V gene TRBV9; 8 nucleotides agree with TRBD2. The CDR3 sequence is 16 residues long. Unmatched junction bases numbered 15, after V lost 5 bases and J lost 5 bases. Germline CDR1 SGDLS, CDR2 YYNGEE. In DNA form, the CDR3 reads TGTGCCAGCAGTGACTCACGAAGCGGGAGTATCCACGAGCAGTACTTC. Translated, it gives CASSDSRSGSIHEQYF.

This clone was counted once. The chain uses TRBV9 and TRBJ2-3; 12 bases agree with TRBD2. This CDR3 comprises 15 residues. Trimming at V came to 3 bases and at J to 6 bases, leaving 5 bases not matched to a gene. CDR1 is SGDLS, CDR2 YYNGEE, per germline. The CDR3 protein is CASSASGRDIDTQYF. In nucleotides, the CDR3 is TGTGCCAGCAGCGCTAGCGGGAGGGATATTGATACGCAGTATTTT.

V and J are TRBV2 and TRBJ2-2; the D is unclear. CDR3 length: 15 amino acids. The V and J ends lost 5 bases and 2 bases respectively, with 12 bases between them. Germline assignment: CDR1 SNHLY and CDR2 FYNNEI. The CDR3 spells CASSRMTTNTGELFF. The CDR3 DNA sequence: TGTGCCAGCAGTCGAATGACCACTAACACCGGGGAGCTGTTTTTT. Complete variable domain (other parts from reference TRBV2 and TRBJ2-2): EPEVTQTPSHQVTQMGQEVILRCVPISNHLYFYWYRQILGQKVEFLVSFYNNEISEKSEIFDDQFSVERPDGSNFTLKIRSTKLEDSAMYFCASSRMTTNTGELFFGEGSRLTVL.

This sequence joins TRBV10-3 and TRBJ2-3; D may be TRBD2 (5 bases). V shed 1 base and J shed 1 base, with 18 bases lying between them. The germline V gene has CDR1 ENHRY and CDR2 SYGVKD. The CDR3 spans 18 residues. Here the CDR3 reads CAISEFGKDSYGTDTQYF. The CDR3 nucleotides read TGTGCCATCAGTGAGTTCGGCAAGGACTCGTACGGCACAGATACGCAGTATTTT.

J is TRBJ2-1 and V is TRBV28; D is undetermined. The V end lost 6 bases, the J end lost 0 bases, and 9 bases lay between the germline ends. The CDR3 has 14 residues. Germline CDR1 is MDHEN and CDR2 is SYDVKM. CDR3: CASSFSSSYNEQFF. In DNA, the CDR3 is TGTGCCAGCAGCTTTAGCAGCTCCTACAATGAGCAGTTCTTC. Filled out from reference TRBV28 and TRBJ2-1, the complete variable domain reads DVKVTQSSRYLVKRTGEKVFLECVQDMDHENMFWYRQDPGLGLRLIYFSYDVKMKEKGDIPEGYSVSREKKERFSLILESASTNQTSMYLCASSFSSSYNEQFFGPGTRLTVL.

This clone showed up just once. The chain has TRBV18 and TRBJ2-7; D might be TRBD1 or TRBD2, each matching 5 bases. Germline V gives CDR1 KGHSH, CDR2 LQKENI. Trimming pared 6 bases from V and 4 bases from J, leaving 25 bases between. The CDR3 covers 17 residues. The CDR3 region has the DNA TGTGCCAGCTCTACACGATACCCCACCGGGACCGAATACGAGCAGTACGTC. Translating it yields CASSTRYPTGTEYEQYV.

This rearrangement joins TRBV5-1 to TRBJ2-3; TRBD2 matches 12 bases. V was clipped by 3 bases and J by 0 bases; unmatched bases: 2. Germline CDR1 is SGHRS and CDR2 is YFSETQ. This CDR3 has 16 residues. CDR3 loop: CASSSGLAGSTDTQYF. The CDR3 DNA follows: TGCGCCAGCAGCTCCGGACTAGCGGGAAGCACAGATACGCAGTATTTT. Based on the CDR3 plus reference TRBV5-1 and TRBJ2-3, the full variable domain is KAGVTQTPRYLIKTRGQQVTLSCSPISGHRSVSWYQQTPGQGLQFLFEYFSETQRNKGNFPGRFSGRQFSNSRSEMNVSTLELGDSALYLCASSSGLAGSTDTQYFGPGTRLTVL.

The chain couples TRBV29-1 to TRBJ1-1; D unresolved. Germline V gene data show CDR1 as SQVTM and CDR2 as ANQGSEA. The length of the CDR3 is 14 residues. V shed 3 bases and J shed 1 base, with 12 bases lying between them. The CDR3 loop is CSVDPSGQNTEAFF. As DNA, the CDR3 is TGCAGCGTTGATCCTAGCGGCCAGAACACTGAAGCTTTCTTT.

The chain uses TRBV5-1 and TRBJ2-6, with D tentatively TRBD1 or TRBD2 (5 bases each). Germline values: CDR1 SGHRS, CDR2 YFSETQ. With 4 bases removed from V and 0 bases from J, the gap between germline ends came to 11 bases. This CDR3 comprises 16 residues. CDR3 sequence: CASSEGWSSGANVLTF. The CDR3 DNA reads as TGCGCCAGCAGCGAGGGGTGGAGCTCTGGGGCCAACGTCCTGACTTTC.

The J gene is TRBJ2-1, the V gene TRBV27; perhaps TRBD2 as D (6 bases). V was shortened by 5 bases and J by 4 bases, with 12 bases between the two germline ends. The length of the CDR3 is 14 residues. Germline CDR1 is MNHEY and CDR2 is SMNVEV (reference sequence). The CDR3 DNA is TGTGCCAGCAGTCAGGGAGGTGGGTACAATGAGCAGTTCTTC. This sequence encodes CASSQGGGYNEQFF.

The CDR3 region is CASSVVPQETQYF. For the CDR3, the DNA is TGTGCCAGCAGCGTAGTGCCTCAAGAGACCCAGTACTTC. V and J are TRBV9 and TRBJ2-5; no reliable D call. Germline assignment: CDR1 SGDLS and CDR2 YYNGEE. Between the trimmed V and J ends, which lost 0 bases and 2 bases, there was a span of 5 bases. The CDR3 is 13 residues long.

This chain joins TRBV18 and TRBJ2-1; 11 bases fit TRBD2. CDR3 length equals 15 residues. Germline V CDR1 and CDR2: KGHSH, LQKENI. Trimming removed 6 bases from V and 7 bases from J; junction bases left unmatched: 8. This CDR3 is CASSIAGGPSNEQFF. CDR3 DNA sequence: TGTGCCAGCTCTATAGCGGGAGGGCCCTCGAATGAGCAGTTCTTC.

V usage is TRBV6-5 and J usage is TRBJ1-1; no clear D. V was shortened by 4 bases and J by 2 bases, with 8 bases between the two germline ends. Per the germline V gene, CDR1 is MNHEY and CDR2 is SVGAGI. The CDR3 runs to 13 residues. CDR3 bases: TGTGCCAGCAGTTGGAAGGAAAACACTGAAGCTTTCTTT. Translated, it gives CASSWKENTEAFF.

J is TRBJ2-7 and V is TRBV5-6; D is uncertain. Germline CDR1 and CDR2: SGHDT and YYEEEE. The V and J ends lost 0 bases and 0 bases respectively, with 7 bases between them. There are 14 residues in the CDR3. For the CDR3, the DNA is TGTGCCAGCAGCTTGGGGCATAGCTCCTACGAGCAGTACGTC. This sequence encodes CASSLGHSSYEQYV.

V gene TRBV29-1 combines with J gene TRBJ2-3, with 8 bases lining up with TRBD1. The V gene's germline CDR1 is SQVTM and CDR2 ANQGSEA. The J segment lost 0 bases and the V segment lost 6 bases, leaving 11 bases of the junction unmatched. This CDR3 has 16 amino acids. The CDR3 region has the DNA TGCAGCGTCGCTCAGGGGGCCAGTGGCAGCACAGATACGCAGTATTTT. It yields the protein CSVAQGASGSTDTQYF.

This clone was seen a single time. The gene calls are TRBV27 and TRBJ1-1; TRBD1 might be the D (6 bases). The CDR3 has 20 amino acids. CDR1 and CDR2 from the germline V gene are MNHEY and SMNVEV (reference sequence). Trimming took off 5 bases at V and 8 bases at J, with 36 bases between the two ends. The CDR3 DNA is TGTGCCAGCAGTGGTATAGTGTGGAAAACCCCGGGGGCCTGGGGGGAGGAAGCTTTCTTT. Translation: CASSGIVWKTPGAWGEEAFF.

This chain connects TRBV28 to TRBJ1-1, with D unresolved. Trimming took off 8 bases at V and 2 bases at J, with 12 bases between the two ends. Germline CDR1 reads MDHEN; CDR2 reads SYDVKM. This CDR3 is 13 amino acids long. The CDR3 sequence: CASFLESNTEAFF. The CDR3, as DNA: TGTGCCAGCTTTCTAGAGAGCAACACTGAAGCTTTCTTT. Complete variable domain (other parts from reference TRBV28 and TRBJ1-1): DVKVTQSSRYLVKRTGEKVFLECVQDMDHENMFWYRQDPGLGLRLIYFSYDVKMKEKGDIPEGYSVSREKKERFSLILESASTNQTSMYLCASFLESNTEAFFGQGTRLTVV.

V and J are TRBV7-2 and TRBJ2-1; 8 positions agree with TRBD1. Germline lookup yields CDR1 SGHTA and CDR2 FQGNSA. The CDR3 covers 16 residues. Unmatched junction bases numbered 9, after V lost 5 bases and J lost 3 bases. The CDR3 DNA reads TGTGCCAGCAGCCCCCGGACAGGGATGAACTACAATGAGCAGTTCTTC. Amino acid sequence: CASSPRTGMNYNEQFF. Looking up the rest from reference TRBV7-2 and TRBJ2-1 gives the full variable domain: GAGVSQSPSNKVTEKGKDVELRCDPISGHTALYWYRQSLGQGLEFLIYFQGNSAPDKSGLPSDRFSAERTGGSVSTLTIQRTQQEDSAVYLCASSPRTGMNYNEQFFGPGTRLTVL.

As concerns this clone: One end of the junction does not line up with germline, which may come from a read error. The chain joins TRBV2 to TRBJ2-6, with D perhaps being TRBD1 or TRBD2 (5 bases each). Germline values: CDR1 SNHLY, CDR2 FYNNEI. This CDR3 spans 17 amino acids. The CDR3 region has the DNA TGTGCCAGCAGTTCTGGCGGGTTGAGCTCTGGGGCCAACGCCCTGACTTTC. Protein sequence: CASSSGGLSSGANALTF.

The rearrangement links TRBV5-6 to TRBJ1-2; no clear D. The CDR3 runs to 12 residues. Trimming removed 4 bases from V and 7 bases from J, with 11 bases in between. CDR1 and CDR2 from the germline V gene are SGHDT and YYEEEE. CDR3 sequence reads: CASSIREFGYTF. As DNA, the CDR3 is TGTGCCAGCAGCATACGGGAGTTTGGCTACACCTTC.

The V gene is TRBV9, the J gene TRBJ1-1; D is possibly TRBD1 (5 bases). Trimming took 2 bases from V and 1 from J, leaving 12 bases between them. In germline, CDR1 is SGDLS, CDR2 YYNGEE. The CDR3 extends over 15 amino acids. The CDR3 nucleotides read TGTGCCAGCAGCGTGGGGACGGTCCCGAACACTGAAGCTTTCTTT. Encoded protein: CASSVGTVPNTEAFF.

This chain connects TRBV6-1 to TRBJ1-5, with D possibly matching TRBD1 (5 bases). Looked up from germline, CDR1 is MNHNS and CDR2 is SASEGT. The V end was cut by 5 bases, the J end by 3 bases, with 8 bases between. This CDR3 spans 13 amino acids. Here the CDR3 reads CASSNRNNQPQHF. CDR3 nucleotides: TGTGCCAGCAGTAACAGGAACAATCAGCCCCAGCATTTT.

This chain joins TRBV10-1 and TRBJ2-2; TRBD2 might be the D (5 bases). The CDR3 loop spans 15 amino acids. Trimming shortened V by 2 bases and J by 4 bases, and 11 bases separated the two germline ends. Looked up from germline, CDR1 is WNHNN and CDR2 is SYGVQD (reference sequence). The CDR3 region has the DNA TGCGCCAGCAGTGAGGTCCGGGGTTTCACCGGGGAGCTGTTTTTT. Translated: CASSEVRGFTGELFF.

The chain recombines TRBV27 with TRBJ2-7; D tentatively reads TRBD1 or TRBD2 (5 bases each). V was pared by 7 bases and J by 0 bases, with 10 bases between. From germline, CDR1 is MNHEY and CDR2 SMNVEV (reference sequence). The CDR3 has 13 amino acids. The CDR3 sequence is CASISGTSYEQYF. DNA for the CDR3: TGTGCCAGCATATCCGGGACCTCCTACGAGCAGTACTTC.

As DNA, the CDR3 is TGCGCCAGCAGTGGGGCACTTTCGTCCGGGGAGCTGTTTTTT. It encodes CASSGALSSGELFF. J is TRBJ2-2 and V is TRBV10-1; D is unclear. V was clipped by 4 bases and J by 6 bases, with 12 bases between them. The CDR3 length is 14 residues. Germline V gene data show CDR1 as WNHNN and CDR2 as SYGVQD (reference sequence).

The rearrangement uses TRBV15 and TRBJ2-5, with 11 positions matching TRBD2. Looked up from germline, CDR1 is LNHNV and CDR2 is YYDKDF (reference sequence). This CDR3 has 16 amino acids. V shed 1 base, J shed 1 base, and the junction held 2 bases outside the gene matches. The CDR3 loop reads CATSRGLAGLQETQYF. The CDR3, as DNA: TGTGCCACCAGCAGAGGACTAGCGGGGCTCCAAGAGACCCAGTACTTC.

CDR3 DNA sequence: TGTGCCAGCAGCTTCGGATCCACCGATGAGCAGTTCTTC. Encoded protein: CASSFGSTDEQFF. The chain uses TRBV7-2 and TRBJ2-1; no reliable D call. Germline-derived CDR1 and CDR2 are SGHTA and FQGNSA. V was shortened by 3 bases and J by 8 bases, with 11 bases between the two germline ends. The CDR3 spans 13 residues.

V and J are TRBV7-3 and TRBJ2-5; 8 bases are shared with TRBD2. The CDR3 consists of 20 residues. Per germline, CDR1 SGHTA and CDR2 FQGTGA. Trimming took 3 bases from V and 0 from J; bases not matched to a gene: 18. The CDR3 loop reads CASSFRGGQLTRADQETQYF. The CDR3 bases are TGTGCCAGCAGCTTCCGCGGGGGGCAGCTAACCCGGGCGGACCAAGAGACCCAGTACTTC. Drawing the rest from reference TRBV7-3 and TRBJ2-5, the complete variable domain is GAGVSQTPSNKVTEKGKYVELRCDPISGHTALYWYRQSLGQGPEFLIYFQGTGAADDSGLPNDRFFAVRPEGSVSTLKIQRTERGDSAVYLCASSFRGGQLTRADQETQYFGPGTRLLVL.

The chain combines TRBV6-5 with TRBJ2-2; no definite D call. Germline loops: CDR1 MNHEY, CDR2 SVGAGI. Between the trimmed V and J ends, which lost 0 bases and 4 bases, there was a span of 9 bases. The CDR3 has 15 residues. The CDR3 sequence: CASSYSVRATGELFF. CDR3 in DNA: TGTGCCAGCAGTTACTCGGTTAGGGCCACCGGGGAGCTGTTTTTT.